A single sample is the source of the 3 T cell receptor beta chains below, sequenced in a study of T cell responses to AZD1222 COVID-19 vaccine. Some clones are missing from TCRdb's copy, which holds only in-frame ones; the method was immunoSEQ multiplex PCR. The sample gives some 96,000 clones, roughly nine tenths of which show up once; about 1.8% is in the top ten. Sequencing was performed on peripheral blood, taken on day 0 of AZD1222 vaccination. The receptors stem from an adult in good health.

This chain joins TRBV28 and TRBJ1-4, with D possibly matching TRBD1 (5 bases). V lost 4 bases and J lost 5, with 11 bases in between. CDR3 length: 14 amino acids. Germline V lookup: CDR1 MDHEN, CDR2 SYDVKM. In DNA form, the CDR3 reads TGTGCCAGCAGTTCCGGGACGGAGAATGAAAAACTGTTTTTT. It is translated as CASSSGTENEKLFF. Filled out from reference TRBV28 and TRBJ1-4, the complete variable domain reads DVKVTQSSRYLVKRTGEKVFLECVQDMDHENMFWYRQDPGLGLRLIYFSYDVKMKEKGDIPEGYSVSREKKERFSLILESASTNQTSMYLCASSSGTENEKLFFGSGTQLSVL.

In this sample, this clone turned up once. One end of the junction is discordant with germline, which a read error may explain. This chain uses TRBV6-1 with TRBJ2-7, with unresolved D. The CDR3 is made up of 14 amino acids. Per germline, CDR1 MNHNS and CDR2 SASEGT. CDR3: CASSEAILGSPLGF. The CDR3 nucleotides read TGTGCCAGCAGTGAAGCTATTCTTGGGTCCCCTCTTGGATTC.

The chain couples TRBV6-4 to TRBJ2-7, with 8 bases fitting TRBD1. V shed 4 bases, J shed 5 bases, and the junction held 19 bases outside the gene matches. The germline V gene has CDR1 MRHNA and CDR2 SNTAGT. The CDR3 totals 18 residues. The CDR3 is CASSALSRTDRGTDEQYF. CDR3 in DNA: TGTGCCAGCAGTGCCCTATCGCGGACAGACAGGGGAACGGACGAGCAGTACTTC.